This T cell receptor (beta chain) originates from a study of blood T cell repertoires in COVID-19. About the study: COVID-19 samples, acute and convalescent, were from the United States, Italy and Spain.

Germline loops: CDR1 SNHLY, CDR2 FYNNEI. This CDR3 is built from 14 residues. V shed 2 bases and J shed 1 base, with 8 bases lying between them. The protocol was immunoSEQ multiplex PCR, while the TCRdb copy is restricted to in-frame clones and leaves out a portion. The data contain under 300,000 clones, roughly 82% of them singletons. The specimen was peripheral blood. This clonotype was obtained from a woman at least 80 years old with active or convalescent COVID-19. The rearrangement links TRBV2 to TRBJ2-5, with unresolved D. CDR3 loop: CASSELVAQETQYF. CDR3 bases: TGTGCCAGCAGTGAATTAGTAGCCCAAGAGACCCAGTACTTC.